This record covers a single T cell receptor beta chain. Its antigen is not known. The table came from immunoSEQ multiplex PCR; TCRdb's copy has only in-frame clones and leaves some out. Found here are roughly 23,000 clones, 84% of them singletons; the top ten hold roughly half. This sample is drawn from a study of OX40 agonist ivuxolimab in advanced cancers. Study-level background: Ivuxolimab is an agonistic anti-OX40 (CD134) antibody, and patients were treated with it.

Regarding the study as a whole: The CD4+ and CD8+ T cells in the blood had expanded clonally by week 6 at 0.1 to 3.0 mg/kg. Clonal expansion in partial responders at 0.1-3.0 mg/kg ranked among the lowest.

Trimming stripped 7 bases from V and 0 bases from J, with 6 bases between. The CDR3 covers 13 residues. Germline lookup yields CDR1 MDHEN and CDR2 SYDVKM. This clonotype was sampled from an adult with an advanced solid tumor such as melanoma, head and neck, liver or kidney cancer. The J gene is TRBJ1-4, the V gene TRBV28; no definite D call. The starting material was CD4+ or CD8+ T cells sorted from blood, obtained in a trial of the OX40 agonist ivuxolimab. In DNA, the CDR3 is TGTGCCAGCACCCCTGCAACTAATGAAAAACTGTTTTTT. The encoded protein is CASTPATNEKLFF.